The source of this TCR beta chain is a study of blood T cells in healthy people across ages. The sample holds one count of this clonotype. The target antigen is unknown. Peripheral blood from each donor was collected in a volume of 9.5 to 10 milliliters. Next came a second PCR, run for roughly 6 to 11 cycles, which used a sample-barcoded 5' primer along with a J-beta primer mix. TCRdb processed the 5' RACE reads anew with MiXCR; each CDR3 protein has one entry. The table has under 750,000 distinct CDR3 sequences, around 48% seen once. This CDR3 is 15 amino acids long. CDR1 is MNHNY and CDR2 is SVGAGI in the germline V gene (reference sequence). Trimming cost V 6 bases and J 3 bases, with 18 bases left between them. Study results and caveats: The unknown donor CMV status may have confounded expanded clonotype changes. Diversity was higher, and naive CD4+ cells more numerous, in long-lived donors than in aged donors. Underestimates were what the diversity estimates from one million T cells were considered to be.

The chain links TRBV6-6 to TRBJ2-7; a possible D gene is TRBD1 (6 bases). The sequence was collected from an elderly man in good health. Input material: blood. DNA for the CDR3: TGTGCCAGCAGGGAGGACAGTGGGGCAAACTACGAGCAGTACTTC. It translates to CASREDSGANYEQYF.